This TCR beta chain was sequenced in a study of blood T cells in healthy people across ages. CDR3 length: 16 residues. J lost 0 bases, V lost 6 bases, and 9 bases had no gene match. Overall study findings and caveats: The recorded TCR beta diversity per million T cells decreased in a roughly linear manner with age.

A second PCR of about 6 to 12 cycles used a sample-barcoded 5' primer and a J-beta primer mix. Via MiXCR, TCRdb re-called the 5' RACE reads, giving one row per CDR3 protein. This table has over 700,000 distinct CDR3 sequences, roughly 25% appearing once. Regarding this clonotype: Its antigen is unknown.

These same data were also listed under a study on T cells of mothers and their children.

This TCR was recovered from a boy aged 10-17 years in good health. The chain employs TRBV12-3 or TRBV12-4 and TRBJ2-5, with 8 positions matching TRBD1. The specimen was blood. CDR3 DNA sequence: TGTGCCAGCAGCATCACAGGGGGAAGAAACCAAGAGACCCAGTACTTC. As protein: CASSITGGRNQETQYF.